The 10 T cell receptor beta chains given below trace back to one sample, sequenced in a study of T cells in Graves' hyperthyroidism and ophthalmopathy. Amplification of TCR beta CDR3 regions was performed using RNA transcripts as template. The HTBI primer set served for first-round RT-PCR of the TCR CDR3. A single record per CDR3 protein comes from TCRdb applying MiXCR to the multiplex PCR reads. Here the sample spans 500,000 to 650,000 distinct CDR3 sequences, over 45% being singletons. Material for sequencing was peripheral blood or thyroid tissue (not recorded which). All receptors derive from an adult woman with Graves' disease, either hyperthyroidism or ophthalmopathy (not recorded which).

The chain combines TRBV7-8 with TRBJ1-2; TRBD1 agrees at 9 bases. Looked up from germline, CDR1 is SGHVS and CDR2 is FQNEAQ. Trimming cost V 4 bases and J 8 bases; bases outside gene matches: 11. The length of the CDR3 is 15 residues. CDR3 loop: CASSSSGQGSWGYTF. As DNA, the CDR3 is TGTGCCAGCAGCTCCAGCGGACAGGGGAGTTGGGGCTACACCTTC. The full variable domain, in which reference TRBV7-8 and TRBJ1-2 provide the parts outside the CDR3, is GAGVSQSPRYKVAKRGQDVALRCDPISGHVSLFWYQQALGQGPEFLTYFQNEAQLDKSGLPSDRFFAERPEGSVSTLKIQRTQQEDSAVYLCASSSSGQGSWGYTFGSGTRLTVV.

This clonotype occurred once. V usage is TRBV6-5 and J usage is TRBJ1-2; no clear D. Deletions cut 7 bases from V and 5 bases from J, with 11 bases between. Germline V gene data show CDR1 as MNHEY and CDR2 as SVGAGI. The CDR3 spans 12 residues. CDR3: CASMDLDYGYTF. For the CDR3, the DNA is TGTGCCAGCATGGACCTCGATTATGGCTACACCTTC.

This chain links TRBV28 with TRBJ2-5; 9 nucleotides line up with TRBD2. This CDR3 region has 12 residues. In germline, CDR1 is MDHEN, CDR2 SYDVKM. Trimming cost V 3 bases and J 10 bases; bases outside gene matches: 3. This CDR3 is CASSLSGRNQYF. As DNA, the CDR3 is TGTGCCAGCAGTTTGAGCGGGAGGAACCAGTACTTC.

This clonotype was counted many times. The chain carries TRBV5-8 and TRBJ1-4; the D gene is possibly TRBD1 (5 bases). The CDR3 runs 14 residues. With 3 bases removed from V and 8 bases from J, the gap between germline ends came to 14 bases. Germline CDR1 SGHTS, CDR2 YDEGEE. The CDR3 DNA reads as TGTGCCAGCAGCTCAGGGAGGACCGTCGAAAAACTGTTTTTT. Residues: CASSSGRTVEKLFF.

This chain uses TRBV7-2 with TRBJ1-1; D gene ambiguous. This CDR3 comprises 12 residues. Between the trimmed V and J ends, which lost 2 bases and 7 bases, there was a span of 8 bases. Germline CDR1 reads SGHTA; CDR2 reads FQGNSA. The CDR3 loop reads CASSLRFGEAFF. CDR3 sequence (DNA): TGTGCCAGCAGCTTAAGATTTGGTGAAGCTTTCTTT.

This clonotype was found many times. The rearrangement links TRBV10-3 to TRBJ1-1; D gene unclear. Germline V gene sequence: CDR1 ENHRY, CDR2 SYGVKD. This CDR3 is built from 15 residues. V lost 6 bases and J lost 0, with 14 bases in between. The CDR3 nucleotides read TGTGCCATCAGAGCCTCCAGACCTTTGAACACTGAAGCTTTCTTT. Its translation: CAIRASRPLNTEAFF.

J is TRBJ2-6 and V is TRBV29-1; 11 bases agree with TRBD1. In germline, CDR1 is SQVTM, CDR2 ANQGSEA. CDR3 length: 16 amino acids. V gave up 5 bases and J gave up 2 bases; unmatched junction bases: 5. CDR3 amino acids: CSVWDRGLAGANVLTF. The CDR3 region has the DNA TGCAGCGTTTGGGACAGGGGGTTGGCTGGGGCCAACGTCCTGACTTTC.

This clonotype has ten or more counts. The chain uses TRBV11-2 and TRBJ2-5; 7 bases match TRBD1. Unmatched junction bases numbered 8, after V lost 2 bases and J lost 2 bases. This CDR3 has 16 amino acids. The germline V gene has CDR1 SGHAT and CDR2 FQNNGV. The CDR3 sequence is CASSLHGAGGQETQYF. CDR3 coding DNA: TGTGCCAGCAGCTTACACGGGGCAGGGGGTCAAGAGACCCAGTACTTC.

Written as DNA, the CDR3 is TGTGCCAGCAGTTTAATTAGGCGTAGAGACACTGAAGCTTTCTTT. Its protein product is CASSLIRRRDTEAFF. The chain joins TRBV6-5 to TRBJ1-1; unclear D gene. Germline V gene lookup returns CDR1 MNHEY and CDR2 SVGAGI. Trimming stripped 4 bases from V and 3 bases from J, with 15 bases between. The CDR3 has 15 amino acids.

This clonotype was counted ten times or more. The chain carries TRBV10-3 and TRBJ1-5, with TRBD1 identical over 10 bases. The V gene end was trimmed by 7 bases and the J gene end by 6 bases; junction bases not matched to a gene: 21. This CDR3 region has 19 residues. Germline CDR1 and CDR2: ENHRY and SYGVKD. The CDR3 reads CAITPGETGGSISGQPQHF. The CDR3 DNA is TGTGCCATCACGCCAGGGGAGACAGGGGGCTCTATTTCGGGTCAGCCCCAGCATTTT.